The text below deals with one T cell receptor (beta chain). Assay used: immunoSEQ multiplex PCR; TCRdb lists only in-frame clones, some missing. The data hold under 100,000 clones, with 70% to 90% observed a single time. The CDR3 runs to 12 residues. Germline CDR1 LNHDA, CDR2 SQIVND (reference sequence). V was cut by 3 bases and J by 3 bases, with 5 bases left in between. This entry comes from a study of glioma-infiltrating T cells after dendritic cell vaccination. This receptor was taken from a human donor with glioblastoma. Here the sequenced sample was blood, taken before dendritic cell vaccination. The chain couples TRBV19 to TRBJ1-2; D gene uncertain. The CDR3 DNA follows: TGTGCCAGTAGTATCCGCGACTATGGCTACACCTTC. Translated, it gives CASSIRDYGYTF.